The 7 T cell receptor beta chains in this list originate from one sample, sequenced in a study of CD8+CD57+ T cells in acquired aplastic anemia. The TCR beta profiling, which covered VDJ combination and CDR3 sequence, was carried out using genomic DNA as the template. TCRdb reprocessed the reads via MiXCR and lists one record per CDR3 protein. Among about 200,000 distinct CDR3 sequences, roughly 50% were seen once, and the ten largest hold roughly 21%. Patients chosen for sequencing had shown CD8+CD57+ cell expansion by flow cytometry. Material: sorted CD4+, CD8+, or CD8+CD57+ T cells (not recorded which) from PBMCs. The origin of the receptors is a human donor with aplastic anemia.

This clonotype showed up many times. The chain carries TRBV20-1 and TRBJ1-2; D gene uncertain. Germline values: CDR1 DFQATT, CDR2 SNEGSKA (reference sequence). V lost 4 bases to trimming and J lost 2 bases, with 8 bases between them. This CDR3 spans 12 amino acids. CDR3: CSAKVLNYGYTF. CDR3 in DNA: TGCAGTGCTAAAGTCCTCAACTATGGCTACACCTTC.

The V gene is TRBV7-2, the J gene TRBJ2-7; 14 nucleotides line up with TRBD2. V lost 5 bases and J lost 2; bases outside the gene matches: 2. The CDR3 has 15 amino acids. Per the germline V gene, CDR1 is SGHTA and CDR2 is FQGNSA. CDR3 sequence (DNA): TGTGCCAGCAGCCGACTAGCGGGGGGGGCCTACGAGCAGTACTTC. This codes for CASSRLAGGAYEQYF.

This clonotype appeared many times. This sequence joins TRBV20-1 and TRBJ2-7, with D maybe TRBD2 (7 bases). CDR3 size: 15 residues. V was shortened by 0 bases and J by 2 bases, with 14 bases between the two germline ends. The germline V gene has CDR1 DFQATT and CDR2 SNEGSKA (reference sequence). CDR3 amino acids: CSARDSRGAPYEQYF. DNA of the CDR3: TGCAGTGCTAGAGATAGTCGGGGGGCCCCCTACGAGCAGTACTTC.

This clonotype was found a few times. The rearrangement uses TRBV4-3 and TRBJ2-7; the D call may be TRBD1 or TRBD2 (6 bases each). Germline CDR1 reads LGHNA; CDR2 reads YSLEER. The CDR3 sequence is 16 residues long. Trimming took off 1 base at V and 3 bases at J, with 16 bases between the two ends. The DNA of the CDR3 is TGCGCCAGCAGCCAAGTCGTCGGGGGCCTAGGCTACGAGCAGTACTTC. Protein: CASSQVVGGLGYEQYF.

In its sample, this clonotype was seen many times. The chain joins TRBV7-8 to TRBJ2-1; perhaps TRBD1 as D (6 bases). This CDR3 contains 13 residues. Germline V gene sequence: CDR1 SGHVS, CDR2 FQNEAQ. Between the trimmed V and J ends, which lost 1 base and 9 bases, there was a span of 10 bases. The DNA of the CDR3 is TGTGCCAGCAGCTTAGACCTAGGGGGTGAGCAGTTCTTC. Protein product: CASSLDLGGEQFF.

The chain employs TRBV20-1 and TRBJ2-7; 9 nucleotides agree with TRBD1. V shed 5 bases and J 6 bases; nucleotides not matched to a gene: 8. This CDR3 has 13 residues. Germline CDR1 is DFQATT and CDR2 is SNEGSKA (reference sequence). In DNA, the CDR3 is TGCAGTGCTCCCCGACAGGGGGGCGTCGAGCAGTACTTC. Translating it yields CSAPRQGGVEQYF.

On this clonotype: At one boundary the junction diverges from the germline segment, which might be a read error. The CDR3 nucleotides are TGTGCCAGCATCCCTGGGGCCACCATATATTTT. Encoded protein: CASIPGATIYF. The V gene is TRBV5-1, the J gene TRBJ1-3, with D possibly matching TRBD1 (5 bases). CDR1 and CDR2 (germline): SGHRS, YFSETQ. The CDR3 length is 11 residues.